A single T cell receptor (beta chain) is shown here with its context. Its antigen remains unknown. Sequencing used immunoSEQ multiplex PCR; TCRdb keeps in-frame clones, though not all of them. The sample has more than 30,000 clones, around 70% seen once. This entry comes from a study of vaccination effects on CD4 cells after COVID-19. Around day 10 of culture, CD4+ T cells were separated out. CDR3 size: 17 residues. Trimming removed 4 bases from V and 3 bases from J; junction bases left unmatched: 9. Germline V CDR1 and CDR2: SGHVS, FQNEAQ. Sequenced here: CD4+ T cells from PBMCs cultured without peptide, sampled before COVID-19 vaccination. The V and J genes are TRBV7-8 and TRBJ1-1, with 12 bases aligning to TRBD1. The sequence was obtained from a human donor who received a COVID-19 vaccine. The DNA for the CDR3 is TGTGCCAGCAGCTCAGAGCCGGGACAGGGGGCGCACACTGAAGCTTTCTTT. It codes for CASSSEPGQGAHTEAFF.